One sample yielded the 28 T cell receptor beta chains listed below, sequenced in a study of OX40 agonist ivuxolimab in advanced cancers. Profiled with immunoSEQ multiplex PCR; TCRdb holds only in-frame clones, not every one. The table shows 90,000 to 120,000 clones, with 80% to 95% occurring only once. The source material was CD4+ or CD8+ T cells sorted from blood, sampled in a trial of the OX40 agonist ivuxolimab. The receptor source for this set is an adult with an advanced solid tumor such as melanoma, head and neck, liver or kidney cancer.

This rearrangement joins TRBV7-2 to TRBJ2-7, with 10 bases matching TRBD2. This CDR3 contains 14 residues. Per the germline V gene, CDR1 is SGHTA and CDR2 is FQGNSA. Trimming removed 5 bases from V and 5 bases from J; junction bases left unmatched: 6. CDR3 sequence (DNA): TGTGCCAGCAGCAAGGGACTAGCGTACCACGAGCAGTACTTC. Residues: CASSKGLAYHEQYF.

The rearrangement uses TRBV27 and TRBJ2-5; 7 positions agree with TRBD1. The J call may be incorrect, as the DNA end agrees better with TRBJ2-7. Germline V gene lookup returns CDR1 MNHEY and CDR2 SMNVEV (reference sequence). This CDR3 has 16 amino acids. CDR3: CASSVGTDPPDHEQYF. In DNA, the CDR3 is TGTGCCAGCAGTGTCGGGACAGACCCCCCTGACCACGAGCAGTACTTC.

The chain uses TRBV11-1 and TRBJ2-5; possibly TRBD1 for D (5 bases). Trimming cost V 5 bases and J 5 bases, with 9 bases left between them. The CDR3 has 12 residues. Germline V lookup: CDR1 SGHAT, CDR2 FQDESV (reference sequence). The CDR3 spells CASSKQVETQYF. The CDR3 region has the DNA TGTGCCAGCAGCAAACAGGTGGAGACCCAGTACTTC.

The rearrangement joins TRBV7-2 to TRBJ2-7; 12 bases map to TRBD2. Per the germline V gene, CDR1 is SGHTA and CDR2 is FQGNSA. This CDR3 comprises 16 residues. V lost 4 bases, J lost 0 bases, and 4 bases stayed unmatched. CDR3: CASSSGLAGISYEQYF. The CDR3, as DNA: TGTGCCAGCAGCTCCGGACTAGCGGGAATCTCCTACGAGCAGTACTTC.

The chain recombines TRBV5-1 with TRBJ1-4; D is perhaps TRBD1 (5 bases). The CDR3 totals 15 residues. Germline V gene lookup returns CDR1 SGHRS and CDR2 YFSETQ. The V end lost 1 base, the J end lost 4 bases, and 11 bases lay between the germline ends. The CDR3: CASSLTGTYNEKLFF. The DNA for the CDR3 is TGCGCCAGCAGCTTGACCGGGACTTATAATGAAAAACTGTTTTTT.

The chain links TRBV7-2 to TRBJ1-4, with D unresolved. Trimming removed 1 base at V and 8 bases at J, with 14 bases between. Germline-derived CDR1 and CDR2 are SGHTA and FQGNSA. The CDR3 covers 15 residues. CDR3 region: CASSLVVAPREKLFF. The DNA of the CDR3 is TGTGCCAGCAGCTTAGTAGTAGCCCCGAGGGAAAAACTGTTTTTT.

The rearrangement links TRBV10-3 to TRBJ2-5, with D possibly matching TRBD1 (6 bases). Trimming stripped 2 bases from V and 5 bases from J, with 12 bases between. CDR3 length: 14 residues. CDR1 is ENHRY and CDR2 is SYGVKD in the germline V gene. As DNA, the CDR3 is TGTGCCATCAGTGAGCAGACAGGACTGGAGACCCAGTACTTC. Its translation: CAISEQTGLETQYF.

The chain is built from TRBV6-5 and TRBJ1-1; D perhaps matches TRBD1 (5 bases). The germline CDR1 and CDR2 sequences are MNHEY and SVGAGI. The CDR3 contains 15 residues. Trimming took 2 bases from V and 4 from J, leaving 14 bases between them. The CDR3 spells CASSYVGDGSTEAFF. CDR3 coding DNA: TGTGCCAGCAGTTACGTAGGGGACGGGAGCACTGAAGCTTTCTTT.

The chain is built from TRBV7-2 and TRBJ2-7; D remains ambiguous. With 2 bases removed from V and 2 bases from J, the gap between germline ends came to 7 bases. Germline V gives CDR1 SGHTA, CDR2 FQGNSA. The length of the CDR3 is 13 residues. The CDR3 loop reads CASSLQTTYEQYF. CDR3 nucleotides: TGTGCCAGCAGCTTACAGACCACCTACGAGCAGTACTTC.

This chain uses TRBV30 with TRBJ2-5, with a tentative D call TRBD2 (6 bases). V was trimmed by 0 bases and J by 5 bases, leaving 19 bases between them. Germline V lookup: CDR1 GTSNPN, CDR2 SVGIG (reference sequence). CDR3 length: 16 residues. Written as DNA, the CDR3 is TGTGCCTGGAGTGTAGGGTCTGGGGCGGGAAGGGAGACCCAGTACTTC. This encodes CAWSVGSGAGRETQYF.

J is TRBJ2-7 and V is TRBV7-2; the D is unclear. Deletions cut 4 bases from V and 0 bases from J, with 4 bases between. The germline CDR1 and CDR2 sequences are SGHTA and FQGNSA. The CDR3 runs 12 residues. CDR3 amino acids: CASSSPSYEQYF. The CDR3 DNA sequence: TGTGCCAGCAGCTCACCCTCCTACGAGCAGTACTTC.

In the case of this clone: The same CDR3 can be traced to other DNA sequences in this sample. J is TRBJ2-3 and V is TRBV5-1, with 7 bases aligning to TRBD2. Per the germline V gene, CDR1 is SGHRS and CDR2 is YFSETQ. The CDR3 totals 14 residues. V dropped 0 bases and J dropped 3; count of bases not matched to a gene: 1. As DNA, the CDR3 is TGCGCCAGCAGCTTGGATAGCGGGACAGATACGCAGTATTTT. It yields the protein CASSLDSGTDTQYF.

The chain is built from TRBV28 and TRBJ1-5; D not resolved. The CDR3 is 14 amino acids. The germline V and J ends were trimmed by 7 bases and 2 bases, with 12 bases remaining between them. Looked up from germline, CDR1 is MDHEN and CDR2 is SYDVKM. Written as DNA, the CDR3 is TGTGCCAGCACCCCTTTCGCTGGCAATCAGCCCCAGCATTTT. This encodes CASTPFAGNQPQHF.

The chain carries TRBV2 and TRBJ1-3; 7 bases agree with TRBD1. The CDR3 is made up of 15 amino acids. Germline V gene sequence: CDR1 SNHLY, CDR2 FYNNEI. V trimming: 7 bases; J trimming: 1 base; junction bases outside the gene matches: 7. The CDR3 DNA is TGTGCCAGCACGGCACAGGGGAGATCTGGAAACACCATATATTTT. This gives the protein CASTAQGRSGNTIYF.

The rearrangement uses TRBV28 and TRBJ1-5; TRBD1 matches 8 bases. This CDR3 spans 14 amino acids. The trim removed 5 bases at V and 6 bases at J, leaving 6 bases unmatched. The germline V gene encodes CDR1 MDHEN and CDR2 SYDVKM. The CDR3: CASSPWTGIQPQHF. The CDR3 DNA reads TGTGCCAGCAGTCCGTGGACAGGGATTCAGCCCCAGCATTTT.

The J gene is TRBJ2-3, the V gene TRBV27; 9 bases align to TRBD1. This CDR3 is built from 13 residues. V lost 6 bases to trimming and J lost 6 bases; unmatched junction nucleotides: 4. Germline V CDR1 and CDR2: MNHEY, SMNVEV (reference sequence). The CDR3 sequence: CASRSTGGDTQYF. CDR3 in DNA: TGTGCCAGCAGATCCACAGGGGGCGATACGCAGTATTTT.

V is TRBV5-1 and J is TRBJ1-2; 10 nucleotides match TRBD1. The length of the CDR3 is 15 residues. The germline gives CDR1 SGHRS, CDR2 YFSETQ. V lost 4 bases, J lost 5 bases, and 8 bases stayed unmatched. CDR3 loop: CASSTGTGVNYGYTF. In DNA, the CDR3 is TGCGCCAGCAGCACCGGGACAGGGGTGAATTATGGCTACACCTTC.

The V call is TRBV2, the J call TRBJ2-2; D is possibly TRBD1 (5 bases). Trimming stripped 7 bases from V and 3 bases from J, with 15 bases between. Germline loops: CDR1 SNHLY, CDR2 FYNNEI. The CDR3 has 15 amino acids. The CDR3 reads CASTLSGAHTGELFF. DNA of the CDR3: TGTGCCAGCACCCTATCTGGGGCGCACACCGGGGAGCTGTTTTTT.

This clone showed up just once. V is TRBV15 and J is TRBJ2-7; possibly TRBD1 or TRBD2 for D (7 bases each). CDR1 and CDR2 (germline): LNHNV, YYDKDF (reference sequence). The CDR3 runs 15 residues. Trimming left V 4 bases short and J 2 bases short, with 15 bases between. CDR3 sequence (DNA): TGTGCCACCAGCAAATTGGGAGGGACAGCCTACGAGCAGTACTTC. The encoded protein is CATSKLGGTAYEQYF.

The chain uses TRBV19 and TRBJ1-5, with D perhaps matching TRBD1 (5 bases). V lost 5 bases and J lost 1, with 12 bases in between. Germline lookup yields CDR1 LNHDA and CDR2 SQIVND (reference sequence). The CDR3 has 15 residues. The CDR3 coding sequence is TGTGCCAGTAGTGGCGGAGGGGCGAGCAATCAGCCCCAGCATTTT. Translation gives CASSGGGASNQPQHF.

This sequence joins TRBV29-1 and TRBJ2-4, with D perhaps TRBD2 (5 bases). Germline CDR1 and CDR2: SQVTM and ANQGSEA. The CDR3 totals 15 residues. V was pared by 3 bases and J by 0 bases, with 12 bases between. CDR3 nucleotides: TGCAGCGTTGAGCTCGCGGAGGTAGCCAAAAACATTCAGTACTTC. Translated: CSVELAEVAKNIQYF.

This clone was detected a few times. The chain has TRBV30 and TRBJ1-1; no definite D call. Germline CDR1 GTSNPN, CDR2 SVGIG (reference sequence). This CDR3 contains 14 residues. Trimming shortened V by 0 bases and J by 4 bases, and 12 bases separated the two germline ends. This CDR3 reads CAWSVEPRGTEAFF. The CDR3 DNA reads TGTGCCTGGAGTGTTGAACCGCGGGGCACTGAAGCTTTCTTT.

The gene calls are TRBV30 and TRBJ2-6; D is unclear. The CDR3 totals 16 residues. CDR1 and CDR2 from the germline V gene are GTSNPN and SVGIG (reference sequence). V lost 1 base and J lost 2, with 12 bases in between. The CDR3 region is CAWSGFTGAGANVLTF. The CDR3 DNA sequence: TGTGCCTGGAGTGGATTTACTGGGGCTGGGGCCAACGTCCTGACTTTC.

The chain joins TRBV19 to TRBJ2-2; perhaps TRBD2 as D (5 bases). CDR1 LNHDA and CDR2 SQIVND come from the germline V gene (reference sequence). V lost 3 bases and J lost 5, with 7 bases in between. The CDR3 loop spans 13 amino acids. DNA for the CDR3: TGTGCCAGTAGTATTTCGGGGACCGGGGAGCTGTTTTTT. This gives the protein CASSISGTGELFF. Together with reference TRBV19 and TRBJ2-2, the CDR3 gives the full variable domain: DGGITQSPKYLFRKEGQNVTLSCEQNLNHDAMYWYRQDPGQGLRLIYYSQIVNDFQKGDIAEGYSVSREKKESFPLTVTSAQKNPTAFYLCASSISGTGELFFGEGSRLTVL.

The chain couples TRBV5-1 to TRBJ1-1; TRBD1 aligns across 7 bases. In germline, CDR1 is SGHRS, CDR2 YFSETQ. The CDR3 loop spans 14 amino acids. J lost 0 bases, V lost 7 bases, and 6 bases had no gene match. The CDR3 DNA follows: TGCGCCAGCCACCGGGACAGTATGAACACTGAAGCTTTCTTT. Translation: CASHRDSMNTEAFF.

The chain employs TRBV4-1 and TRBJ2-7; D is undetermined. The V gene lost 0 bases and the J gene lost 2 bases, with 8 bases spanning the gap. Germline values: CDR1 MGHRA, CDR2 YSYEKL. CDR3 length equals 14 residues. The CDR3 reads CASSQESRAYEQYF. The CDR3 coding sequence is TGCGCCAGCAGCCAAGAGTCGCGAGCCTACGAGCAGTACTTC.

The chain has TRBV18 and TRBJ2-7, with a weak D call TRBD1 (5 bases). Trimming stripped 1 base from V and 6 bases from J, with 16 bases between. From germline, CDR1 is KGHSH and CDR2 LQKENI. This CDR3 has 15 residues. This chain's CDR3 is CASSPQGPPLSEQYF. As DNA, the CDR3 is TGTGCCAGCTCACCACAGGGGCCCCCTTTATCCGAGCAGTACTTC.

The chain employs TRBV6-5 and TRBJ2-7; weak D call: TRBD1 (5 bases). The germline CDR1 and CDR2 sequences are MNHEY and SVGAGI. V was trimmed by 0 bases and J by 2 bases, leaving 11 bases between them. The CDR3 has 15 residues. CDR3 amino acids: CASSYSWGPAYEQYF. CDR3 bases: TGTGCCAGCAGTTACTCATGGGGCCCAGCCTACGAGCAGTACTTC.